This T cell receptor beta chain was found in a study of cytotoxic CD8 clonotypes in ibrutinib-treated CLL. Study details: Partial response was seen in approximately 24 patients and complete response in 2; after median around 5.5 years, roughly 14 stayed remitted, about twelve progressed.

The intended depth for sequencing was 1 in 200,000 to 1 in 1 million T cells. TCRdb's table, derived via immunoSEQ multiplex PCR, lists solely in-frame clones and lacks some. The sample has about 120,000 clones, more than 55% seen once. The germline gives CDR1 MGHDK, CDR2 SYGVNS. The CDR3 length is 12 residues. Deletions cut 7 bases from V and 4 bases from J, with 10 bases between. Points on this clone: Its antigen remains unknown.

General observations from the study: Once treatment began, public clonotypes, which were uncommon, contracted or stayed stable. Clonality (at baseline) was higher than in age-matched healthy donors and tracked circulating CD8+ T-cell counts.

Sequenced here: PBMCs, sampled after 24 months of ibrutinib treatment. This chain connects TRBV25-1 to TRBJ1-2, with TRBD1 as a possible D gene (5 bases). This clonotype was obtained from a human donor with chronic lymphocytic leukemia. CDR3 amino acids: CASKVGAYGYTF. CDR3 nucleotides: TGTGCCAGCAAGGTCGGGGCCTATGGCTACACCTTC.